These 4 T cell receptor beta chains share one sample of origin, sequenced in a study of cytomegalovirus exposure and HLA in healthy donors. In the PCR, 60 Vbeta and 13 Jbeta primers were used. Libraries were prepared by immunoSEQ multiplex PCR; TCRdb keeps only in-frame clonotypes and omits some of them. The top ten clones hold under 7.5% of a sample with about 80,000 clones, around two thirds of them seen once. Sequenced material: PBMCs. The receptors here all came from a woman in her forties or fifties in good health and CMV-seropositive.

In DNA, the CDR3 is TGTGCCAGCAGCCAAGTCCCGAGAGATGAGCAGTACTTC. Protein sequence: CASSQVPRDEQYF. The chain is built from TRBV14 and TRBJ2-7; D unclear. The CDR3 is 13 residues long. The germline gives CDR1 SGHDN, CDR2 FVKESK. Trimming took 1 base from V and 7 from J, leaving 11 bases between them.

V is TRBV27 and J is TRBJ2-1; 8 nucleotides agree with TRBD2. CDR1 and CDR2 from the germline V gene are MNHEY and SMNVEV (reference sequence). The CDR3 length is 14 residues. Unmatched junction bases numbered 8, after V lost 3 bases and J lost 10 bases. CDR3 nucleotide sequence: TGTGCCAGCAGTTTCAGCGGGGGACACCGGGAGCAGTTCTTC. This encodes CASSFSGGHREQFF.

The count of this clone is one. This rearrangement joins TRBV5-1 to TRBJ2-5; TRBD2 matches 14 bases. The V and J ends lost 2 bases and 9 bases, in that order; junction bases with no gene match: 9. From germline, CDR1 is SGHRS and CDR2 YFSETQ. The CDR3 sequence is 16 residues long. The CDR3: CASSLSTSGGAEAQYF. CDR3 coding DNA: TGCGCCAGCAGCTTATCGACTAGCGGGGGGGCCGAGGCCCAGTACTTC.

The V and J genes are TRBV7-2 and TRBJ1-1, with D unclear. The length of the CDR3 is 16 residues. The germline CDR1 and CDR2 sequences are SGHTA and FQGNSA. The V gene lost 1 base and the J gene lost 4 bases, with 16 bases spanning the gap. CDR3 sequence (DNA): TGTGCCAGCAGCTTAGTTGGAGAACAAGGACTCACTGAAGCTTTCTTT. Protein sequence: CASSLVGEQGLTEAFF.